One TCR beta chain is described in this entry. This specimen belongs to a study of T cell changes during pregnancy in multiple sclerosis. Data came from immunoSEQ multiplex PCR; TCRdb stores just in-frame clones and leaves some out. This table has roughly 43,000 clones, 85% to 95% appearing once. This specimen was CD4+ T cells from peripheral blood mononuclear cells, taken in the third trimester of pregnancy. This TCR was sampled from a female donor with multiple sclerosis, enrolled in a pregnancy study.

The CDR3 here is CASSLAPSGTYEQYF. CDR3 DNA sequence: TGTGCCAGCAGCTTAGCGCCTAGCGGGACCTACGAGCAGTACTTC. This sequence joins TRBV7-2 and TRBJ2-7; 9 bases are shared with TRBD2. The CDR3 runs to 15 residues. Germline values: CDR1 SGHTA, CDR2 FQGNSA. Losses at the gene ends were 0 bases for V and 2 bases for J; bases not matched to a gene: 2. Full variable domain (missing parts from reference TRBV7-2 and TRBJ2-7): GAGVSQSPSNKVTEKGKDVELRCDPISGHTALYWYRQSLGQGLEFLIYFQGNSAPDKSGLPSDRFSAERTGGSVSTLTIQRTQQEDSAVYLCASSLAPSGTYEQYFGPGTRLTVT.